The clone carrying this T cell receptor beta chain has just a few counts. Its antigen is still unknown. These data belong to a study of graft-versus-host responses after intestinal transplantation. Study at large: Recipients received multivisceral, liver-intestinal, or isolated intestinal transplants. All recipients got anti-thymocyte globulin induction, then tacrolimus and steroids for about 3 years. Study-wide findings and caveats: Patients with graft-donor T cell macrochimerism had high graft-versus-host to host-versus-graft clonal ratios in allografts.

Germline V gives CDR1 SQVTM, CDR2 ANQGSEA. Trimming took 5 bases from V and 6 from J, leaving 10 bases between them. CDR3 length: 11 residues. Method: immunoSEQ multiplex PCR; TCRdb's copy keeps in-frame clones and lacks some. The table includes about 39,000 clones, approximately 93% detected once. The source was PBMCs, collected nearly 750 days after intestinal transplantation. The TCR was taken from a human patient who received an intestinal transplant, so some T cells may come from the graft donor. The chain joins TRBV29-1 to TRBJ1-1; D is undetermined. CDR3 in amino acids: CSVRVLAEAFF. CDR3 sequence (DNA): TGCAGCGTTCGCGTACTCGCTGAAGCTTTCTTT.